These T cell receptor beta chains were read from a single sample in a study of blood T cell repertoires in COVID-19. Sequencing used immunoSEQ multiplex PCR; TCRdb keeps in-frame clones, though not all of them. This sample has 120,000 to 150,000 clones, with 81% found just once. The sequenced sample was peripheral blood. These receptors came from a human donor with acute or convalescent COVID-19. The donor label of this sample is uncertain. CDR3s include the opening cysteine and the closing phenylalanine or tryptophan. A D gene is named only where the DNA matches it firmly. Some rows have no size entry. The others give once, few or many, or a class for an expanded clone.

d_gene: .
j_gene: TRBJ1-1
abundance: .
v_gene: TRBV5-1
CDR3nt: TGCGCCAGCAGCATAACGGGGATGAACACTGAAGCTTTCTTT
CDR3aa: CASSITGMNTEAFF

d_gene: TRBD1
j_gene: TRBJ1-2
abundance: .
v_gene: TRBV24-1
CDR3nt: TGTGCCACCAGTGAAAGGGGACAGGCCGATGGCTACACCTTC
CDR3aa: CATSERGQADGYTF

d_gene: TRBD1
j_gene: TRBJ1-6
abundance: .
v_gene: TRBV3-1/TRBV3-2
CDR3nt: TGTGCCAGCAGCCCCCTGACAGGGGTTGGCAATTCACCCCTCCACTTT
CDR3aa: CASSPLTGVGNSPLHF

d_gene: TRBD1
j_gene: TRBJ2-7
abundance: .
v_gene: TRBV5-4
CDR3nt: TGTGCCAGCAGCTTGGGAGGTCCAGGGGGCGCCTACGAGCAGTACTTC
CDR3aa: CASSLGGPGGAYEQYF

d_gene: .
j_gene: TRBJ1-6
abundance: .
v_gene: TRBV5-1
CDR3nt: TGCGCCAGCAGCTTGGGACAGGAAGTAGGTAATTCACCCCTCCACTTT
CDR3aa: CASSLGQEVGNSPLHF

d_gene: .
j_gene: TRBJ1-3
abundance: few
v_gene: TRBV14
CDR3nt: TGTGCCAGCAGCCAAGGACGGGGGGCTGGTGGAAACACCATATATTTT
CDR3aa: CASSQGRGAGGNTIYF

d_gene: .
j_gene: TRBJ1-6
abundance: .
v_gene: TRBV10-2
CDR3nt: TGCGCCAGCAGTGGGGGCGCGAATTCACCCCTCCACTTT
CDR3aa: CASSGGANSPLHF

d_gene: TRBD1
j_gene: TRBJ1-2
abundance: .
v_gene: TRBV10-2
CDR3nt: TGCGCCAGCAGTGAGTCAGGGGGCGCCGATGGCTACACCTTC
CDR3aa: CASSESGGADGYTF

d_gene: TRBD1
j_gene: TRBJ1-5
abundance: .
v_gene: TRBV5-6
CDR3nt: TGTGCCAGCAGCTTTGGACAGGGTCTTCAGCCCCAGCATTTT
CDR3aa: CASSFGQGLQPQHF

d_gene: .
j_gene: TRBJ1-1
abundance: .
v_gene: TRBV30
CDR3nt: TGTGCCTGGAGTGGGACATATGAAGCTTTCTTT
CDR3aa: CAWSGTYEAFF

d_gene: .
j_gene: TRBJ1-5
abundance: .
v_gene: TRBV24-1
CDR3nt: TGTGCCACCAGTGGACAGACCAATCAGCCCCAGCATTTT
CDR3aa: CATSGQTNQPQHF

d_gene: .
j_gene: TRBJ2-4
abundance: few
v_gene: TRBV7-9
CDR3nt: TGTGCCAGCAGCTCAGGACTAGCCAAAAACATTCAGTACTTC
CDR3aa: CASSSGLAKNIQYF

d_gene: .
j_gene: TRBJ1-5
abundance: .
v_gene: TRBV2
CDR3nt: TGTGCCAGCAGTGAGTTATTATTTGGCAATCAGCCCCAGCATTTT
CDR3aa: CASSELLFGNQPQHF

d_gene: TRBD1
j_gene: TRBJ1-1
abundance: .
v_gene: TRBV18
CDR3nt: TGTGCCAGCTCAGATAGACAGGGGTTGATGAACACTGAAGCTTTCTTT
CDR3aa: CASSDRQGLMNTEAFF

d_gene: .
j_gene: TRBJ2-5
abundance: .
v_gene: TRBV7-9
CDR3nt: TGTGCCAGCAGCCAGGGGCACCCGAACCCCTACAAAGAGACCCAGTACTTC
CDR3aa: CASSQGHPNPYKETQYF

d_gene: .
j_gene: TRBJ1-6
abundance: .
v_gene: TRBV6-5
CDR3nt: TGTGCCAGCAGTTACGGGGGGGCCACAAATTCACCCCTCCACTTT
CDR3aa: CASSYGGATNSPLHF

d_gene: .
j_gene: TRBJ1-5
abundance: .
v_gene: TRBV10-3
CDR3nt: TGTGCCATCAGTGAGTCCGGACAAGTTAGCAATCAGCCCCAGCATTTT
CDR3aa: CAISESGQVSNQPQHF

d_gene: TRBD2
j_gene: TRBJ2-3
abundance: .
v_gene: TRBV6-5
CDR3nt: TGTGCCAGCAGTCGACTAGCGGGGGGCACAGATACGCAGTATTTT
CDR3aa: CASSRLAGGTDTQYF

d_gene: TRBD1
j_gene: TRBJ2-5
abundance: .
v_gene: TRBV4-1
CDR3nt: TGCGCCAGCAGCCAAGATCTGGACAGGCAGTACTTC
CDR3aa: CASSQDLDRQYF

d_gene: TRBD2
j_gene: TRBJ2-1
abundance: .
v_gene: TRBV5-6
CDR3nt: TGTGCCAGCAGCTTGGTTGGGACTAGTTTTTCCCATGAGCAGTTCTTC
CDR3aa: CASSLVGTSFSHEQFF

d_gene: TRBD2
j_gene: TRBJ2-1
abundance: .
v_gene: TRBV5-1
CDR3nt: TGCGCCAGCAGCCTGACTAGACTAGCGGGGGCCCACAATGAGCAGTTCTTC
CDR3aa: CASSLTRLAGAHNEQFF

d_gene: .
j_gene: TRBJ2-5
abundance: .
v_gene: TRBV19
CDR3nt: TGTGCCAGTAGTACAGGCCTGACAGGTCTAAAAATAAGAGGCCAGTACTTC
CDR3aa: CASSTGLTGLKIRGQYF

d_gene: TRBD1
j_gene: TRBJ1-6
abundance: .
v_gene: TRBV10-2
CDR3nt: TGCGCCAGTGGAGACAGGGGGGTCTATAATTCACCCCTCCACTTT
CDR3aa: CASGDRGVYNSPLHF

d_gene: TRBD1
j_gene: TRBJ2-2
abundance: .
v_gene: TRBV28
CDR3nt: TGTGCCAGCACCGTCGGACAGGGGGACACCGGGGAGCTGTTTTTT
CDR3aa: CASTVGQGDTGELFF

d_gene: TRBD1
j_gene: TRBJ2-2
abundance: once
v_gene: TRBV15
CDR3nt: TGTGCCACCAGCAGAGATGAGACAGGGGGGGACACCGGGGAGCTGTTTTTT
CDR3aa: CATSRDETGGDTGELFF

d_gene: .
j_gene: TRBJ2-7
abundance: .
v_gene: TRBV5-4
CDR3nt: TGTGCCAGCAGCCCACCGGACACCTACGAGCAGTACTTC
CDR3aa: CASSPPDTYEQYF

d_gene: TRBD1
j_gene: TRBJ1-6
abundance: many
v_gene: TRBV7-9
CDR3nt: TGTGCCAGCAGCCCCACAGGGGTCAGTTCACCCCTCCACTTT
CDR3aa: CASSPTGVSSPLHF

d_gene: .
j_gene: TRBJ1-6
abundance: .
v_gene: TRBV19
CDR3nt: TGTGCCAGTAGTATAGGTTATACCCCCGAGAGCTCACCCCTCCACTTT
CDR3aa: CASSIGYTPESSPLHF

d_gene: .
j_gene: TRBJ1-1
abundance: .
v_gene: TRBV7-3
CDR3nt: TGTGCCAGCAGCTTTTTAGGGGAAGGTCGCACTGAAGCTTTCTTT
CDR3aa: CASSFLGEGRTEAFF

d_gene: TRBD2
j_gene: TRBJ2-3
abundance: .
v_gene: TRBV13
CDR3nt: TGTGCCAGCAGCGCGCCTAGCGGGGGGTACACAGATACGCAGTATTTT
CDR3aa: CASSAPSGGYTDTQYF

d_gene: .
j_gene: TRBJ1-1
abundance: .
v_gene: TRBV27
CDR3nt: TGTGCCAGCAGTTTATCGCTCGGGGTGAACACTGAAGCTTTCTTT
CDR3aa: CASSLSLGVNTEAFF

d_gene: TRBD1
j_gene: TRBJ2-2
abundance: few
v_gene: TRBV24-1
CDR3nt: TGTGCCACCAGTGATCTAGCCGGGACAGAAGACACCGGGGAGCTGTTTTTT
CDR3aa: CATSDLAGTEDTGELFF

d_gene: .
j_gene: TRBJ2-2
abundance: .
v_gene: TRBV18
CDR3nt: TGTGCCAGCTCTCTTCAGGGGCACGGGGAGCTGTTTTTT
CDR3aa: CASSLQGHGELFF

d_gene: TRBD1
j_gene: TRBJ2-7
abundance: .
v_gene: TRBV2
CDR3nt: TGTGCCAGCAGTGAGAGACAGGGGGCTTACGAGCAGTACTTC
CDR3aa: CASSERQGAYEQYF

d_gene: .
j_gene: TRBJ2-1
abundance: .
v_gene: TRBV27
CDR3nt: TGTGCCAGTTCTACAGTCTACAATGAGCAGTTCTTC
CDR3aa: CASSTVYNEQFF

d_gene: .
j_gene: TRBJ1-1
abundance: .
v_gene: TRBV7-6
CDR3nt: TGTGCCAGCTTAAGAGAGATGAACACTGAAGCTTTCTTT
CDR3aa: CASLREMNTEAFF

d_gene: TRBD2
j_gene: TRBJ2-2
abundance: .
v_gene: TRBV6-5
CDR3nt: TGTGCCAGCAGTCCAACGGGGAGGGCCACCGGGGAGCTGTTTTTT
CDR3aa: CASSPTGRATGELFF

d_gene: TRBD1
j_gene: TRBJ2-3
abundance: .
v_gene: TRBV7-6
CDR3nt: TGTGCCAGCAGCTTACGGACAGGGGGTTCCACAGATACGCAGTATTTT
CDR3aa: CASSLRTGGSTDTQYF

d_gene: TRBD1
j_gene: TRBJ1-5
abundance: .
v_gene: TRBV2
CDR3nt: TGTGCCAGCGGTGTAGAGGGGGCGAATCAGCCCCAGCATTTT
CDR3aa: CASGVEGANQPQHF

d_gene: .
j_gene: TRBJ1-2
abundance: .
v_gene: TRBV2
CDR3nt: TGTGCCAGCAGTGCGGACAAAGTCTATGGCTACACCTTC
CDR3aa: CASSADKVYGYTF

d_gene: TRBD2
j_gene: TRBJ2-3
abundance: .
v_gene: TRBV3-1/TRBV3-2
CDR3nt: TGTGCCAGCAGCCGCCTGCCCCCCAGCGGGGGATCAAGCACAGATACGCAGTATTTT
CDR3aa: CASSRLPPSGGSSTDTQYF

d_gene: .
j_gene: TRBJ2-5
abundance: .
v_gene: TRBV28
CDR3nt: TGTGCCAGCAGTTTCGTGGACAGACAAGAGACCCAGTACTTC
CDR3aa: CASSFVDRQETQYF

d_gene: .
j_gene: TRBJ2-3
abundance: .
v_gene: TRBV6-5
CDR3nt: TGTGCCAGCAGTTACGGGTGGCTAGCGAGCGCAGATACGCAGTATTTT
CDR3aa: CASSYGWLASADTQYF